Below, 22 T cell receptor beta chains from the same sample are listed, as sequenced in a study of regulatory T cells in long-lasting Graves disease. Combining iRepertoire HTBI primers with Arm-PCR of CDR3 regions, the authors built TCR beta libraries. TCRdb independently ran MiXCR on the multiplex PCR reads; one entry per CDR3 protein. The table records 540,000 or so distinct CDR3 sequences, approximately 13% of them present only once. The time point was: newly diagnosed GD, antithyroid drugs for less than 3 months. Extracted RNA from PBMCs served as the source of the TCR library. In addition, the sample was reused for a study of T cells in Graves' hyperthyroidism and ophthalmopathy.

The sequenced sample was peripheral blood mononuclear cells (PBMCs), obtained at new diagnosis, from a patient treated with antithyroid drugs. These receptors were collected from a man aged 30-40 years with Graves disease.

This clonotype was detected ten times or more. V gene TRBV28 combines with J gene TRBJ2-7; the match to TRBD2 covers 11 bases. Germline lookup yields CDR1 MDHEN and CDR2 SYDVKM. Trimming cost V 0 bases and J 0 bases; bases outside gene matches: 1. The CDR3 consists of 16 residues. CDR3 residues: CASSLWGTSGSYEQYF. The DNA for the CDR3 is TGTGCCAGCAGTTTATGGGGGACTAGCGGCTCCTACGAGCAGTACTTC.

This clonotype has a count of ten or more. The V call is TRBV20-1, the J call TRBJ2-2, with 13 bases matching TRBD2. J gave up 6 bases and V 6 bases, and 7 bases lay outside the gene matches. Germline CDR1 is DFQATT and CDR2 is SNEGSKA (reference sequence). CDR3 length equals 15 residues. This CDR3 is CSALAGGLSPGELFF. The CDR3 DNA reads as TGCAGTGCACTAGCGGGAGGGCTCAGCCCCGGGGAGCTGTTTTTT.

This clonotype was found many times. This rearrangement joins TRBV7-2 to TRBJ1-1, with 8 bases identical to TRBD1. Germline V gene sequence: CDR1 SGHTA, CDR2 FQGNSA. The CDR3 is made up of 17 amino acids. The V gene end was trimmed by 5 bases and the J gene end by 3 bases; junction bases not matched to a gene: 14. The CDR3 sequence is CASSPWGLGQDHTEAFF. CDR3 sequence (DNA): TGTGCCAGCAGCCCTTGGGGCCTGGGACAGGACCACACTGAAGCTTTCTTT.

This clonotype has just a few counts. The chain is built from TRBV11-2 and TRBJ2-7, with no clear D. CDR1 and CDR2 (germline): SGHAT, FQNNGV. The CDR3 is made up of 13 amino acids. The germline V and J ends were trimmed by 6 bases and 1 base, with 10 bases remaining between them. The CDR3 is CASSFESSYEQYF. The CDR3, as DNA: TGTGCCAGCAGTTTTGAGAGTTCCTACGAGCAGTACTTC.

The chain has TRBV20-1 and TRBJ2-1; no reliable D call. Germline CDR1 is DFQATT and CDR2 is SNEGSKA (reference sequence). The CDR3 runs to 11 residues. Trimming removed 0 bases from V and 7 bases from J, with 4 bases in between. The CDR3 protein is CSAREANEQFF. Written as DNA, the CDR3 is TGCAGTGCTAGAGAGGCGAATGAGCAGTTCTTC.

The table lists this clonotype with many counts. The V call is TRBV7-9, the J call TRBJ2-5; tentatively, D is TRBD2 (5 bases). The CDR3 extends over 15 amino acids. Trimming stripped 4 bases from V and 4 bases from J, with 16 bases between. CDR1 is SEHNR and CDR2 is FQNEAQ in the germline V gene (reference sequence). The CDR3 DNA is TGTGCCAGCAGCTCGGGATTCACCCAAGGAGAGACCCAGTACTTC. Its protein product is CASSSGFTQGETQYF.

This clonotype was seen ten or more times. The genes are TRBV7-8 and TRBJ2-7, with D unclear. The CDR3 runs to 13 residues. CDR1 SGHVS and CDR2 FQNEAQ come from the germline V gene. Trimming took 3 bases from V and 1 from J, leaving 7 bases between them. The CDR3 nucleotides are TGTGCCAGCAGCTTTTTATTTTCCTACGAGCAGTACTTC. This codes for CASSFLFSYEQYF.

This chain connects TRBV2 to TRBJ1-1, with TRBD1 identical over 8 bases. After removal of 0 bases from V and 7 bases from J, the junction contained 10 bases not matched to a gene. This CDR3 spans 16 amino acids. Germline lookup yields CDR1 SNHLY and CDR2 FYNNEI. CDR3 sequence reads: CASSEAQRAGGFEAFF. The CDR3, as DNA: TGTGCCAGCAGTGAAGCGCAACGGGCAGGGGGCTTTGAAGCTTTCTTT.

This clonotype has a count of ten or more. The chain's CDR3 is CASSVFPDAVNEQFF. The CDR3, as DNA: TGCGCCAGCAGCGTATTCCCCGACGCGGTGAATGAGCAGTTCTTC. The chain recombines TRBV5-1 with TRBJ2-1; D not resolved. The CDR3 sequence is 15 residues long. The V gene lost 4 bases and the J gene lost 7 bases, with 18 bases spanning the gap. Germline V CDR1 and CDR2: SGHRS, YFSETQ. Together with reference TRBV5-1 and TRBJ2-1, the CDR3 gives the full variable domain: KAGVTQTPRYLIKTRGQQVTLSCSPISGHRSVSWYQQTPGQGLQFLFEYFSETQRNKGNFPGRFSGRQFSNSRSEMNVSTLELGDSALYLCASSVFPDAVNEQFFGPGTRLTVL.

The chain links TRBV20-1 to TRBJ2-5; 10 nucleotides match TRBD1. Germline CDR1 is DFQATT and CDR2 is SNEGSKA (reference sequence). The length of the CDR3 is 15 residues. Losses at the gene ends were 2 bases for V and 4 bases for J; bases not matched to a gene: 7. In DNA form, the CDR3 reads TGCAGTGCTAGACGACAGGGGGCGGTTTTAGAGACCCAGTACTTC. Translating it yields CSARRQGAVLETQYF.

This clonotype has just a few counts. An end of the junction differs from the germline gene, which may be a read error. The chain is built from TRBV2 and TRBJ2-7; TRBD1 might be the D (5 bases). CDR1 SNHLY and CDR2 FYNNEI come from the germline V gene. This CDR3 is 14 amino acids long. The CDR3 spells CASGELQGGYEQYF. The CDR3 region has the DNA TGTGCCAGCGGTGAACTCCAGGGTGGGTACGAGCAGTACTTC.

This clonotype was counted at least ten times. The genes are TRBV11-1 and TRBJ2-6; the D is unclear. Trimming stripped 3 bases from V and 4 bases from J, with 1 base between. CDR1 SGHAT and CDR2 FQDESV come from the germline V gene (reference sequence). The CDR3 totals 12 residues. CDR3 nucleotide sequence: TGTGCCAGCAGCTTGGGGGCCAACGTCCTGACTTTC. Its protein is CASSLGANVLTF.

This clonotype was observed many times. The chain carries TRBV30 and TRBJ2-1; 13 nucleotides agree with TRBD2. This CDR3 has 15 residues. Germline V gene sequence: CDR1 GTSNPN, CDR2 SVGIG (reference sequence). The J segment lost 7 bases and the V segment lost 5 bases, leaving 8 bases of the junction unmatched. The chain's CDR3 is CAWDTGTSGNNEQFF. The CDR3 bases are TGTGCCTGGGATACCGGGACTAGCGGGAATAATGAGCAGTTCTTC. Full variable domain (rest looked up from reference TRBV30 and TRBJ2-1): SQTIHQWPATLVQPVGSPLSLECTVEGTSNPNLYWYRQAAGRGLQLLFYSVGIGQISSEVPQNLSASRPQDRQFILSSKKLLLSDSGFYLCAWDTGTSGNNEQFFGPGTRLTVL.

The CDR3 DNA reads TGTGCCAGCAGTCTTTTAGCGGGAGCTGAGCAGTTCTTC. Its protein product is CASSLLAGAEQFF. The V call is TRBV2, the J call TRBJ2-1; the match to TRBD2 covers 9 bases. From germline, CDR1 is SNHLY and CDR2 FYNNEI. The CDR3 runs 13 residues. V was pared by 5 bases and J by 9 bases, with 5 bases of the junction left unmatched. Variable domain in full (rest from reference TRBV2 and TRBJ2-1): EPEVTQTPSHQVTQMGQEVILRCVPISNHLYFYWYRQILGQKVEFLVSFYNNEISEKSEIFDDQFSVERPDGSNFTLKIRSTKLEDSAMYFCASSLLAGAEQFFGPGTRLTVL.

With respect to this clonotype: A much bigger clone sits one base away, suggesting this may be a read error. The chain couples TRBV6-5 to TRBJ1-2; D ambiguous. The ends were cut back, 4 bases at V and 3 bases at J, with 12 bases in the middle. Germline lookup yields CDR1 MNHEY and CDR2 SVGAGI. This CDR3 is built from 14 residues. The CDR3 region has the DNA TGTGCCAGCAGTTCCCAGACGATGCACTATGGCTACACCTTC. It is translated as CASSSQTMHYGYTF.

This clonotype was seen ten or more times. The V call is TRBV29-1, the J call TRBJ1-2, with TRBD1 as a possible D gene (6 bases). The CDR3 contains 11 residues. Trimming removed 7 bases from V and 4 bases from J, with 10 bases in between. The germline V gene has CDR1 SQVTM and CDR2 ANQGSEA. CDR3 sequence reads: CSGDTTYGYTF. CDR3 nucleotide sequence: TGCAGCGGGGACACAACCTATGGCTACACCTTC.

This clonotype was detected many times. This chain uses TRBV13 with TRBJ2-3; D is ambiguous. V was pared by 1 base and J by 3 bases, with 8 bases between. CDR1 is PRHDT and CDR2 is FYEKMQ in the germline V gene (reference sequence). CDR3 length: 14 amino acids. Here the CDR3 reads CASSLVPATDTQYF. CDR3 bases: TGTGCCAGCAGCTTAGTACCAGCTACAGATACGCAGTATTTT.

This clonotype has a handful of counts. The V gene is TRBV18, the J gene TRBJ2-7, with D unclear. The CDR3 sequence is 16 residues long. CDR1 and CDR2 from the germline V gene are KGHSH and LQKENI. The V and J ends lost 3 bases and 0 bases respectively, with 15 bases between them. CDR3 region: CASSPRSGRVSYEQYF. Written as DNA, the CDR3 is TGTGCCAGCTCACCGAGGTCCGGACGGGTCTCCTACGAGCAGTACTTC.

The genes are TRBV29-1 and TRBJ2-3, with unresolved D. Trimming cost V 4 bases and J 3 bases, with 5 bases left between them. The CDR3 spans 11 residues. Germline CDR1 and CDR2: SQVTM and ANQGSEA. CDR3 bases: TGCAGCGTTGTAAAGACAGATACGCAGTATTTT. Translating it yields CSVVKTDTQYF.

This clonotype appeared many times. The chain links TRBV6-5 to TRBJ1-1; D is unresolved. The V end was cut by 4 bases, the J end by 0 bases, with 6 bases between. Germline assignment: CDR1 MNHEY and CDR2 SVGAGI. This CDR3 is built from 13 residues. CDR3 region: CASSWSMNTEAFF. CDR3 nucleotides: TGTGCCAGCAGTTGGAGCATGAACACTGAAGCTTTCTTT.

This clonotype was detected only a few times. This may arise from a read error, as a much more abundant clone is one base away. The rearrangement uses TRBV5-4 and TRBJ1-1; D is uncertain. The CDR3 has 11 residues. Germline loops: CDR1 SGHNT, CDR2 YYREEE (reference sequence). V lost 0 bases, J lost 5 bases, and 2 bases lay in between. The CDR3: CASSLETEAFF. DNA of the CDR3: TGTGCCAGCAGCTTGGAGACTGAAGCTTTCTTT.

In its sample, this clonotype was seen many times. The J gene is TRBJ2-5, the V gene TRBV7-2; 14 bases align to TRBD2. CDR1 is SGHTA and CDR2 is FQGNSA in the germline V gene. V gave up 6 bases and J gave up 4 bases; unmatched junction bases: 16. This CDR3 is built from 19 residues. The CDR3 DNA is TGTGCCAGCAGACCTCGAGGGGTCCCGACTAGCGGGAGGGCAGAGACCCAGTACTTC. Encoded protein: CASRPRGVPTSGRAETQYF.